Listed here are 18 T cell receptor beta chains from one sample, sequenced in a study of glioma-infiltrating T cells. TCR alpha and beta CDR3 regions were amplified from RNA using iRepertoire nested multiplex PCR. TCRdb used MiXCR to reprocess the multiplex PCR reads, holding one entry per CDR3 protein. The top ten clones hold about a quarter of a sample with under 150,000 distinct CDR3 sequences, around 25% of them seen once. Sequencing was carried out using glioma tissue, nonneoplastic brain tissue, or PBMCs (not recorded which). Source of these receptors: a human donor with low-grade glioma or glioblastoma, undergoing nonglioma brain surgery, or in good health (not recorded which).

The V call is TRBV28, the J call TRBJ1-4; a possible D gene is TRBD1 (6 bases). This CDR3 has 17 amino acids. CDR1 and CDR2 from the germline V gene are MDHEN and SYDVKM. V lost 6 bases to trimming and J lost 3 bases, with 20 bases between them. Written as DNA, the CDR3 is TGTGCCAGCAGGCCAGCCGCTGAGACAGGCGCTAATGAAAAACTGTTTTTT. This gives the protein CASRPAAETGANEKLFF.

The V call is TRBV20-1, the J call TRBJ2-7; TRBD2 aligns across 10 bases. The CDR3 runs to 14 residues. The junction had 4 bases not matched to a gene; V was cut back by 4 bases and J by 1 base. Looked up from germline, CDR1 is DFQATT and CDR2 is SNEGSKA (reference sequence). The CDR3 nucleotides read TGCAGTGCTACACTAGCGGGGCCTTCCTACGAGCAGTACGTC. This codes for CSATLAGPSYEQYV.

There are many counts of this clonotype. This rearrangement joins TRBV7-9 to TRBJ1-5; 7 bases align to TRBD1. Looked up from germline, CDR1 is SEHNR and CDR2 is FQNEAQ (reference sequence). This CDR3 comprises 16 residues. V shed 1 base, J shed 2 bases, and the junction held 5 bases outside the gene matches. CDR3 residues: CASSLEGAPGNQPQHF. The DNA for the CDR3 is TGTGCCAGCAGCTTAGAGGGGGCGCCGGGCAATCAGCCCCAGCATTTT. The full variable domain, rest sourced from reference TRBV7-9 and TRBJ1-5, is DTGVSQNPRHKITKRGQNVTFRCDPISEHNRLYWYRQTLGQGPEFLTYFQNEAQLEKSRLLSDRFSAERPKGSFSTLEIQRTEQGDSAMYLCASSLEGAPGNQPQHFGDGTRLSIL.

The chain uses TRBV7-2 and TRBJ2-7; D is possibly TRBD1 (6 bases). Germline loops: CDR1 SGHTA, CDR2 FQGNSA. This CDR3 region has 12 residues. For the CDR3, the DNA is TGTGCCAGCAGGAGGGGGACCTACAAGCAGTACGTC. This sequence encodes CASRRGTYKQYV.

Notes on this clonotype: With a much larger clone just one base away, this may be a read error. Lacking the conserved final phenylalanine or tryptophan, this CDR3 likely reflects a read error. The genes are TRBV15 and TRBJ1-2; no clear D. The CDR3 is 13 residues long. V was cut by 0 bases and J by 7 bases, with 9 bases left in between. Germline-derived CDR1 and CDR2 are LNHNV and YYDKDF (reference sequence). CDR3 sequence: CATSRDREVGYTL. CDR3 bases: TGTGCCACCAGCAGAGACCGGGAGGTTGGCTACACCCTC.

At least ten counts were recorded for this clonotype. The chain couples TRBV7-9 to TRBJ2-3; 13 positions agree with TRBD2. Germline V gene sequence: CDR1 SEHNR, CDR2 FQNEAQ (reference sequence). The CDR3 sequence is 20 residues long. Unmatched junction bases numbered 14, after V lost 5 bases and J lost 0 bases. The CDR3 DNA sequence: TGTGCCAGCAGCGTCGCCGGGACTAGCGGGGATTGGAGTAGCACAGATACGCAGTATTTT. It yields the protein CASSVAGTSGDWSSTDTQYF.

This clonotype was recorded many times. CDR3: CSARFDRYTQYF. The CDR3 nucleotides are TGCAGTGCTAGATTTGACCGGTATACGCAGTATTTT. The genes are TRBV20-1 and TRBJ2-3; D gene ambiguous. V was clipped by 2 bases and J by 7 bases, with 10 bases between them. Per germline, CDR1 DFQATT and CDR2 SNEGSKA (reference sequence). The CDR3 covers 12 residues.

A few counts support this clonotype. The V and J genes are TRBV5-6 and TRBJ2-5, with 9 bases identical to TRBD1. CDR3 length equals 16 residues. The ends lost 4 bases at V and 4 bases at J; junction bases unmatched: 11. Germline values: CDR1 SGHDT, CDR2 YYEEEE. CDR3 sequence: CASSTHPGQGIETQYF. The CDR3 nucleotides read TGTGCCAGCAGCACGCACCCGGGACAGGGTATAGAGACCCAGTACTTC.

This clonotype was counted at least ten times. The chain combines TRBV27 with TRBJ2-2; D unresolved. Trimming removed 6 bases at V and 6 bases at J, with 14 bases between. Germline V gene data show CDR1 as MNHEY and CDR2 as SMNVEV (reference sequence). The CDR3 loop spans 14 amino acids. The CDR3 DNA is TGTGCCAGCAGCCCTAGTAGGTTTGCCGGGGAGCTGTTTTTT. Translated: CASSPSRFAGELFF.

The rearrangement links TRBV19 to TRBJ1-1; D gene uncertain. The ends were cut back, 7 bases at V and 1 base at J, with 10 bases in the middle. Germline V lookup: CDR1 LNHDA, CDR2 SQIVND (reference sequence). This CDR3 has 13 residues. The CDR3 nucleotides are TGTGCCAGTAAGGAGGGTTGGAACACTGAAGCTTTCTTT. As protein: CASKEGWNTEAFF.

This clonotype was observed many times. The chain employs TRBV28 and TRBJ1-1; the D gene is possibly TRBD1 (5 bases). This CDR3 spans 13 amino acids. V dropped 5 bases and J dropped 4 bases, with 11 bases sitting between them. Germline V CDR1 and CDR2: MDHEN, SYDVKM. The CDR3 spells CASSGTWSTEAFF. In DNA form, the CDR3 reads TGTGCCAGCAGTGGGACCTGGAGCACTGAAGCTTTCTTT.

Of note for this clonotype: A much larger clone differs by one base, so this may be a read error. The chain recombines TRBV20-1 with TRBJ2-5; no clear D gene. This CDR3 has 13 residues. The germline CDR1 and CDR2 sequences are DFQATT and SNEGSKA (reference sequence). The CDR3 loop is CSARPDWEDTQYF. CDR3 coding DNA: TGCAGTGCTAGGCCTGACTGGGAAGATACCCAGTACTTC.

This clonotype came up a few times. A junction boundary mismatches the germline segment, possibly from a read error. J is TRBJ2-3 and V is TRBV7-7, with 9 positions matching TRBD1. Germline V gene lookup returns CDR1 SSHAT and CDR2 FNYEAQ (reference sequence). The CDR3 covers 15 residues. The CDR3 bases are TGTGCTAGCAGTTTAGGACAGGGGAGAGAAGATACGCAGTATTTT. It is translated as CASSLGQGREDTQYF. The full variable domain, rest sourced from reference TRBV7-7 and TRBJ2-3, is GAGVSQSPRYKVTKRGQDVTLRCDPISSHATLYWYQQALGQGPEFLTYFNYEAQPDKSGLPSDRFSAERPEGSISTLTIQRTEQRDSAMYRCASSLGQGREDTQYFGPGTRLTVL.

The rearrangement uses TRBV12-3 or TRBV12-4 and TRBJ2-2; 13 bases agree with TRBD2. Unmatched junction bases numbered 13, after V lost 4 bases and J lost 5 bases. This CDR3 has 19 residues. CDR3 sequence (DNA): TGTGCCAGCAGTTCTCCGGGACTAGCGGGGTTCCGTAGTACCGGGGAGCTGTTTTTT. It codes for CASSSPGLAGFRSTGELFF.

The rearrangement links TRBV19 to TRBJ2-5; D not resolved. This CDR3 is 14 amino acids long. V was trimmed by 2 bases and J by 2 bases, leaving 9 bases between them. In germline, CDR1 is LNHDA, CDR2 SQIVND (reference sequence). The CDR3 sequence: CASSIKWLQETQYF. In nucleotides, the CDR3 is TGTGCCAGTAGTATAAAATGGCTACAAGAGACCCAGTACTTC. Combining the CDR3 with reference TRBV19 and TRBJ2-5 gives the whole variable domain DGGITQSPKYLFRKEGQNVTLSCEQNLNHDAMYWYRQDPGQGLRLIYYSQIVNDFQKGDIAEGYSVSREKKESFPLTVTSAQKNPTAFYLCASSIKWLQETQYFGPGTRLLVL.

V is TRBV24-1 and J is TRBJ1-2, with 7 positions matching TRBD1. The length of the CDR3 is 14 residues. Trimming removed 4 bases from V and 5 bases from J; junction bases left unmatched: 6. Germline V gene lookup returns CDR1 KGHDR and CDR2 SFDVKD. CDR3 sequence: CATSDPDRAYGYTF. The DNA of the CDR3 is TGTGCCACCAGTGACCCTGACAGGGCTTATGGCTACACCTTC.

The sample holds many counts of this clonotype. The chain employs TRBV20-1 and TRBJ2-1; D may be TRBD2 (6 bases). V shed 3 bases and J shed 3 bases, with 9 bases lying between them. This CDR3 is 13 amino acids long. From germline, CDR1 is DFQATT and CDR2 SNEGSKA (reference sequence). DNA of the CDR3: TGCAGTGCTAGCCAAGCGGGCTACAATGAGCAGTTCTTC. Translating it yields CSASQAGYNEQFF.

This clonotype was picked up a small number of times. CDR3 in amino acids: CASARLAGGNNEQFF. The CDR3 bases are TGTGCCAGCGCCCGATTAGCGGGGGGAAACAATGAGCAGTTCTTC. This rearrangement joins TRBV7-3 to TRBJ2-1; 10 positions match TRBD2. V lost 8 bases to trimming and J lost 5 bases; unmatched junction nucleotides: 9. CDR3 length: 15 amino acids. Germline loops: CDR1 SGHTA, CDR2 FQGTGA.